The 2 T cell receptor beta chains in this list originate from one sample, sequenced in a study of shared clonotypes between healthy human individuals. Assay used: immunoSEQ multiplex PCR; TCRdb lists only in-frame clones, some missing. The table has around 1 million clones, around 80% seen once. Sequencing input: memory CD4+ T cells sorted from blood. Subset in this sample: CD45RA-negative fraction. Every receptor here comes from a man younger than 35 in good health.

The chain combines TRBV7-9 with TRBJ2-3, with TRBD2 matching over 7 bases. The V and J ends lost 5 bases and 4 bases, in that order; junction bases with no gene match: 12. The CDR3 contains 16 residues. Germline CDR1 is SEHNR and CDR2 is FQNEAQ (reference sequence). The CDR3 DNA reads TGTGCCAGCAGCCCGTCCCTCGCGGGGGTTCCAGATACGCAGTATTTT. It translates to CASSPSLAGVPDTQYF.

The rearrangement links TRBV6-5 to TRBJ2-7; 7 positions agree with TRBD1. The trim removed 2 bases at V and 6 bases at J, leaving 10 bases unmatched. Per germline, CDR1 MNHEY and CDR2 SVGAGI. The CDR3 contains 15 residues. The CDR3 DNA sequence: TGTGCCAGCAGTTACGGAAGGGGGCGACTTCCCGAGCAGTACTTC. Translating it yields CASSYGRGRLPEQYF.